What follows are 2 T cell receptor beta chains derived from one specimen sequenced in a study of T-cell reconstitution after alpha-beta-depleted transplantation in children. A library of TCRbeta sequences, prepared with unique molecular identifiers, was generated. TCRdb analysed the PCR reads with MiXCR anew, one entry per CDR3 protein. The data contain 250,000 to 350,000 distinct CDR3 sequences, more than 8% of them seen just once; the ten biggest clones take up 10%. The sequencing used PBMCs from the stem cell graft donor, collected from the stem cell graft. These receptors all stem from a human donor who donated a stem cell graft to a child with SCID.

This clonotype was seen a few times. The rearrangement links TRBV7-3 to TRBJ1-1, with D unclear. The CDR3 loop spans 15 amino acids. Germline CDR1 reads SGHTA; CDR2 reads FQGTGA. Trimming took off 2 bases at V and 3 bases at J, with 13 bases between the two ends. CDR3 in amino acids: CASSLAAGLDTEAFF. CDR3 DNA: TGTGCCAGCAGCTTAGCCGCGGGATTAGACACTGAAGCTTTCTTT.

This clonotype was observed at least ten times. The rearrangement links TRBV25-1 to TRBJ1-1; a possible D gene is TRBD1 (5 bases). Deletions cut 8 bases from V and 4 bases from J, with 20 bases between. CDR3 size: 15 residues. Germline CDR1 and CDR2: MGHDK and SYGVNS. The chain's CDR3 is CASENRGFGGTEAFF. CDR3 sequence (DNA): TGTGCCAGCGAAAACCGGGGGTTCGGGGGCACTGAAGCTTTCTTT.